One sample yielded the 26 T cell receptor beta chains listed below, sequenced in a study of blood T cell repertoires in COVID-19. Some clones are missing from TCRdb's copy, which holds only in-frame ones; the method was immunoSEQ multiplex PCR. The table lists 55,000 to 75,000 clones, 82% of them singletons, with about 16% in the top ten. Sequencing was performed on peripheral blood. Source of these receptors: a man aged 80 or over with active COVID-19.

The chain combines TRBV6-5 with TRBJ2-3; a weak D match, TRBD2 (5 bases). The CDR3 consists of 15 residues. Per germline, CDR1 MNHEY and CDR2 SVGAGI. V was shortened by 6 bases and J by 2 bases, with 15 bases between the two germline ends. The CDR3 DNA sequence: TGTGCCAGCAGCGGAGCGGACCCTACCACAGATACGCAGTATTTT. Translated: CASSGADPTTDTQYF.

Of note for this clone: Germline and junction disagree at one end, which may indicate a read error. The chain combines TRBV19 with TRBJ2-3, with 11 bases identical to TRBD2. Germline lookup yields CDR1 LNHDA and CDR2 SQIVND (reference sequence). The CDR3 runs 16 residues. CDR3: CASSTDLAGGTHTQYF. CDR3 nucleotides: TGTGCCAGTAGTACCGATCTAGCGGGGGGCACACATACGCAGTATTTT.

The V call is TRBV15, the J call TRBJ1-3; D is possibly TRBD1 (5 bases). Germline V gene data show CDR1 as LNHNV and CDR2 as YYDKDF (reference sequence). The ends were cut back, 9 bases at V and 4 bases at J, with 16 bases in the middle. CDR3 length equals 14 residues. CDR3 sequence (DNA): TGTGCCACGGGAATTGGGGGGTCCGGAAACACCATATATTTT. As protein: CATGIGGSGNTIYF.

The genes are TRBV20-1 and TRBJ1-5; D remains ambiguous. Deletions cut 3 bases from V and 1 base from J, with 10 bases between. Germline values: CDR1 DFQATT, CDR2 SNEGSKA (reference sequence). This CDR3 has 14 residues. CDR3 sequence reads: CSASSQESNQPQHF. CDR3 bases: TGCAGTGCTAGTTCTCAGGAAAGCAATCAGCCCCAGCATTTT.

The chain has TRBV29-1 and TRBJ2-7; 8 bases line up with TRBD1. The J segment lost 1 base and the V segment lost 1 base, leaving 6 bases of the junction unmatched. Germline V CDR1 and CDR2: SQVTM, ANQGSEA. This CDR3 is built from 15 residues. This CDR3 reads CSVEVADRDSYEQYF. In DNA form, the CDR3 reads TGCAGCGTTGAAGTCGCGGACAGGGATTCCTACGAGCAGTACTTC.

The rearrangement uses TRBV5-1 and TRBJ2-1, with D maybe TRBD1 (9 bases). The germline gives CDR1 SGHRS, CDR2 YFSETQ. The CDR3 sequence is 16 residues long. Deletions cut 4 bases from V and 4 bases from J, with 18 bases between. The CDR3 protein is CASSPGGTGRYNEQFF. Written as DNA, the CDR3 is TGCGCCAGCAGCCCGGGGGGGACAGGGAGATACAATGAGCAGTTCTTC.

This chain joins TRBV6-5 and TRBJ2-1, with 11 bases aligning to TRBD2. This CDR3 is 16 amino acids long. In germline, CDR1 is MNHEY, CDR2 SVGAGI. Trimming took 0 bases from V and 12 from J; bases not matched to a gene: 10. The chain's CDR3 is CASSYSRLAGGLGQFF. The CDR3 bases are TGTGCCAGCAGTTACTCGAGGCTAGCGGGAGGTTTGGGGCAGTTCTTC.

The chain has TRBV6-5 and TRBJ2-7, with a tentative D call TRBD1 (5 bases). Germline V gives CDR1 MNHEY, CDR2 SVGAGI. V was cut by 0 bases and J by 2 bases, with 8 bases left in between. This CDR3 spans 14 amino acids. CDR3 sequence (DNA): TGTGCCAGCAGTTACTCACCGGACACCTACGAGCAGTACTTC. It specifies CASSYSPDTYEQYF.

This clone showed up just once. V and J are TRBV18 and TRBJ2-7; TRBD1 agrees at 7 bases. Germline assignment: CDR1 KGHSH and CDR2 LQKENI. CDR3 length: 12 residues. V was clipped by 4 bases and J by 4 bases; unmatched bases: 1. CDR3 nucleotide sequence: TGTGCCAGCTCACGACAGGGTTACGAGCAGTACTTC. Translating it yields CASSRQGYEQYF.

The chain combines TRBV27 with TRBJ1-5, with D maybe TRBD1 (6 bases). In germline, CDR1 is MNHEY, CDR2 SMNVEV (reference sequence). V lost 5 bases to trimming and J lost 4 bases, with 15 bases between them. The CDR3 contains 15 residues. CDR3 bases: TGTGCCAGCAGTCCCCTGACAGGATTTAATCAGCCCCAGCATTTT. Its translation is CASSPLTGFNQPQHF.

The chain has TRBV4-1 and TRBJ2-1, with a weak D call TRBD1 (6 bases). The germline gives CDR1 MGHRA, CDR2 YSYEKL. Deletions cut 4 bases from V and 0 bases from J, with 10 bases between. CDR3 length: 15 amino acids. CDR3: CASSPDRSSYNEQFF. CDR3 nucleotide sequence: TGCGCCAGCAGCCCGGACAGAAGCTCCTACAATGAGCAGTTCTTC.

The rearrangement links TRBV6-1 to TRBJ1-5; D is unclear. Looked up from germline, CDR1 is MNHNS and CDR2 is SASEGT. V lost 2 bases and J 0 bases, leaving 8 bases between the germline ends. The CDR3 consists of 15 residues. The CDR3 DNA reads as TGTGCCAGCAGTGAATCCGGTGCTAGCAATCAGCCCCAGCATTTT. Its protein product is CASSESGASNQPQHF.

V usage is TRBV6-1 and J usage is TRBJ1-1; D unclear. Trimming took off 1 base at V and 4 bases at J, with 7 bases between the two ends. This CDR3 has 13 amino acids. Germline V lookup: CDR1 MNHNS, CDR2 SASEGT. The CDR3: CASSEEEFTEAFF. Here the CDR3 DNA reads TGTGCCAGCAGTGAAGAGGAGTTCACTGAAGCTTTCTTT.

This clone was observed once. The chain is built from TRBV27 and TRBJ1-2; D is possibly TRBD1 (6 bases). CDR3 length: 16 residues. From germline, CDR1 is MNHEY and CDR2 SMNVEV (reference sequence). V was trimmed by 6 bases and J by 4 bases, leaving 21 bases between them. CDR3 protein: CASSGLDLRGGYGYTF. CDR3 in DNA: TGTGCCAGCAGCGGATTAGACCTCAGGGGTGGCTATGGCTACACCTTC.

This chain joins TRBV19 and TRBJ2-6; D possibly corresponds to TRBD2 (6 bases). The CDR3 is made up of 14 amino acids. Germline loops: CDR1 LNHDA, CDR2 SQIVND (reference sequence). The V end lost 8 bases, the J end lost 0 bases, and 8 bases lay between the germline ends. CDR3 nucleotide sequence: TGTGCCAGTGGACTAAACTCTGGGGCCAACGTCCTGACTTTC. Protein product: CASGLNSGANVLTF.

The chain is built from TRBV12-1 and TRBJ2-1; the listed D gene, TRBD2, was not tested against the DNA. TRBV12-1 is a recognized pseudogene. This CDR3 spans 15 amino acids. CDR3 bases: TGTGCCAGCAGCGGACGACTAGCGGGGGACAATGAGCAGTTCTTC. It specifies CASSGRLAGDNEQFF.

Worth noting for this clone: In the same sample, other DNA sequences code for this CDR3. The chain couples TRBV7-2 to TRBJ2-7; possible D gene TRBD2, 7 bases. Germline V lookup: CDR1 SGHTA, CDR2 FQGNSA. The CDR3 consists of 16 residues. Trimming took off 5 bases at V and 4 bases at J, with 21 bases between the two ends. The DNA of the CDR3 is TGTGCCAGCAGCCCCCCGGGGGGAGGGGGGGTTTACGAGCAGTACTTC. This codes for CASSPPGGGGVYEQYF.

The V call is TRBV19, the J call TRBJ1-5, with D possibly being TRBD1 (5 bases). Trimming cost V 1 base and J 4 bases, with 8 bases left between them. Germline V gene sequence: CDR1 LNHDA, CDR2 SQIVND (reference sequence). CDR3 size: 14 residues. DNA of the CDR3: TGTGCCAGTAGTATAGGGGGCGCGAATCAGCCCCAGCATTTT. Translating gives CASSIGGANQPQHF.

The chain recombines TRBV4-1 with TRBJ2-1; 7 bases match TRBD2. The CDR3 totals 15 residues. The V segment lost 0 bases and the J segment 12 bases; nucleotides outside the gene matches: 11. Germline CDR1 reads MGHRA; CDR2 reads YSYEKL. The CDR3, as DNA: TGCGCCAGCAGCCAAGACCCGACTAGCAGCCGCCGGCAGTTCTTC. It yields the protein CASSQDPTSSRRQFF.

The chain recombines TRBV6-6 with TRBJ2-1; 10 positions match TRBD2. This CDR3 comprises 15 residues. Germline-derived CDR1 and CDR2 are MNHNY and SVGAGI (reference sequence). The V segment lost 2 bases and the J segment 7 bases; nucleotides outside the gene matches: 5. CDR3 DNA: TGTGCCAGCAGTTACAGCGGGGGGGCCGGGAATGAGCAGTTCTTC. Amino acid sequence: CASSYSGGAGNEQFF.

The chain carries TRBV28 and TRBJ2-3; 13 bases are a match to TRBD2. V was pared by 3 bases and J by 4 bases, with 7 bases of the junction left unmatched. This CDR3 has 17 residues. Germline V CDR1 and CDR2: MDHEN, SYDVKM. The CDR3 sequence: CASSFPGLAGESDTQYF. CDR3 DNA sequence: TGTGCCAGCAGTTTTCCCGGACTAGCGGGAGAATCAGATACGCAGTATTTT.

The table lists this clone with a few counts. This rearrangement joins TRBV15 to TRBJ2-1; tentatively, D is TRBD2 (6 bases). The V gene's germline CDR1 is LNHNV and CDR2 YYDKDF (reference sequence). This CDR3 region has 14 residues. Between the trimmed V and J ends, which lost 0 bases and 9 bases, there was a span of 12 bases. The CDR3 loop reads CATSRDPGGSEQFF. In DNA form, the CDR3 reads TGTGCCACCAGCAGAGATCCCGGAGGGAGTGAGCAGTTCTTC.

This clone has a single count. The chain joins TRBV24-1 to TRBJ2-3; 9 nucleotides align to TRBD1. The CDR3 sequence is 16 residues long. V gave up 3 bases and J gave up 7 bases; unmatched junction bases: 10. Per the germline V gene, CDR1 is KGHDR and CDR2 is SFDVKD. The CDR3 region has the DNA TGTGCCACCAGTGATCGGGGACAGGGTTCTGTTAATACGCAGTATTTT. Its protein is CATSDRGQGSVNTQYF.

This chain links TRBV18 with TRBJ1-2; 9 bases map to TRBD1. The CDR3 loop spans 13 amino acids. Looked up from germline, CDR1 is KGHSH and CDR2 is LQKENI. Trimming cost V 8 bases and J 6 bases; bases outside gene matches: 7. CDR3 coding DNA: TGTGCCAGCACCCGGGACAGGGACGATGGCTACACCTTC. It codes for CASTRDRDDGYTF.

In this sample, this clone turned up a few times. The chain joins TRBV6-5 to TRBJ1-1, with 12 bases lining up with TRBD1. This CDR3 has 15 residues. The V gene end was trimmed by 8 bases and the J gene end by 3 bases; junction bases not matched to a gene: 7. The germline V gene has CDR1 MNHEY and CDR2 SVGAGI. CDR3 nucleotide sequence: TGTGCCAGCCCGTCGGGACAGGGGGCGTACACTGAAGCTTTCTTT. This codes for CASPSGQGAYTEAFF.

This chain's CDR3 is CASSVDGTGGWNTEAFF. The CDR3 bases are TGTGCCAGCAGCGTAGACGGGACAGGGGGCTGGAACACTGAAGCTTTCTTT. The chain is built from TRBV9 and TRBJ1-1; 12 bases fit TRBD1. CDR3 length: 17 residues. Trimming cost V 0 bases and J 1 base; bases outside gene matches: 4. Germline V gives CDR1 SGDLS, CDR2 YYNGEE.